These T cell receptor beta chains were read from a single sample in a study of CD8+ T cells in alopecia areata. Only in-frame clones appear in the TCRdb table, and some are missing; sequencing was by immunoSEQ multiplex PCR. The table lists more than 100,000 clones, approximately 53% of them singletons, with 4.5% in the top ten. The sequences come from CD4+ T cells sorted from blood, collected at week 0. The receptor source for this set is a human donor with alopecia areata. Each CDR3 is given with its conserved first and last residue. Each record gives: D gene, clone size, V gene, J gene, CDR3 length, CDR3 protein, CDR3 DNA. The D gene is left open where the match is weak. Some rows have no size entry. The others give once, few or many, or a class for an expanded clone.

d_gene: TRBD2
abundance: .
v_gene: TRBV5-1
j_gene: TRBJ2-3
len: 16
CDR3aa: CASSPGGSPFGDTQYF
CDR3nt: TGCGCCAGCAGCCCGGGGGGTAGCCCGTTCGGAGATACGCAGTATTTT

d_gene: .
abundance: .
v_gene: TRBV5-1
j_gene: TRBJ2-3
len: 14
CDR3aa: CASSFSAPTDTQYF
CDR3nt: TGCGCCAGCAGCTTTTCGGCACCCACAGATACGCAGTATTTT

d_gene: TRBD2
abundance: .
v_gene: TRBV2
j_gene: TRBJ2-2
len: 16
CDR3aa: CASSGMLGGITGELFF
CDR3nt: TGTGCCAGCAGTGGAATGTTGGGGGGGATCACCGGGGAGCTGTTTTTT

d_gene: .
abundance: few
v_gene: TRBV10-3
j_gene: TRBJ1-1
len: 15
CDR3aa: CAISESAAENTEAFF
CDR3nt: TGTGCCATCAGTGAGTCAGCGGCAGAGAACACTGAAGCTTTCTTT

d_gene: TRBD1
abundance: .
v_gene: TRBV27
j_gene: TRBJ1-1
len: 16
CDR3aa: CASSLSTGQGDTEAFF
CDR3nt: TGTGCCAGCAGTTTATCGACGGGACAGGGAGACACTGAAGCTTTCTTT

d_gene: .
abundance: once
v_gene: TRBV7-8
j_gene: TRBJ2-2
len: 14
CDR3aa: CASTPTRFGGELFF
CDR3nt: TGTGCCAGCACCCCGACTAGATTCGGCGGGGAGCTGTTTTTT

d_gene: .
abundance: .
v_gene: TRBV4-3
j_gene: TRBJ1-1
len: 14
CDR3aa: CASSQDFENTEAFF
CDR3nt: TGCGCCAGCAGCCAAGATTTCGAGAACACTGAAGCTTTCTTT

d_gene: .
abundance: .
v_gene: TRBV18
j_gene: TRBJ1-1
len: 13
CDR3aa: CASSPAANTEAFF
CDR3nt: TGTGCCAGCTCACCGGCTGCGAACACTGAAGCTTTCTTT

d_gene: .
abundance: .
v_gene: TRBV7-2
j_gene: TRBJ2-5
len: 14
CDR3aa: CASSSGPGPETQYF
CDR3nt: TGTGCCAGCAGCTCGGGTCCAGGCCCAGAGACCCAGTACTTC

d_gene: .
abundance: many
v_gene: TRBV5-6
j_gene: TRBJ1-1
len: 13
CDR3aa: CASSLVRNTEAFF
CDR3nt: TGTGCCAGCAGCTTGGTTAGGAACACTGAAGCTTTCTTT

d_gene: .
abundance: .
v_gene: TRBV6-5
j_gene: TRBJ1-2
len: 13
CDR3aa: CASSYDRNYGYTF
CDR3nt: TGTGCCAGCAGTTACGACAGGAACTATGGCTACACCTTC

d_gene: TRBD1
abundance: .
v_gene: TRBV6-1
j_gene: TRBJ2-5
len: 13
CDR3aa: CASSEWDRETQYF
CDR3nt: TGTGCCAGCAGTGAATGGGACAGGGAGACCCAGTACTTC

d_gene: .
abundance: few
v_gene: TRBV6-1
j_gene: TRBJ2-5
len: 13
CDR3aa: CASIINLQETQYF
CDR3nt: TGTGCCAGCATTATCAACCTACAAGAGACCCAGTACTTC

d_gene: .
abundance: .
v_gene: TRBV28
j_gene: TRBJ2-7
len: 15
CDR3aa: CASTSGANEGYEQYF
CDR3nt: TGTGCCAGCACGTCGGGGGCAAATGAAGGGTACGAGCAGTACTTC

d_gene: .
abundance: .
v_gene: TRBV5-4
j_gene: TRBJ1-1
len: 14
CDR3aa: CASSPSTGITEAFF
CDR3nt: TGTGCCAGCAGCCCCTCGACGGGAATCACTGAAGCTTTCTTT

d_gene: .
abundance: .
v_gene: TRBV4-3
j_gene: TRBJ2-7
len: 16
CDR3aa: CASSQGVPTSGGEQYF
CDR3nt: TGCGCCAGCAGCCAAGGGGTCCCGACTAGTGGAGGCGAGCAGTACTTC

d_gene: .
abundance: .
v_gene: TRBV18
j_gene: TRBJ2-3
len: 13
CDR3aa: CASSPLGADTQYF
CDR3nt: TGTGCCAGCTCACCCCTCGGGGCAGATACGCAGTATTTT

d_gene: .
abundance: .
v_gene: TRBV28
j_gene: TRBJ2-7
len: 12
CDR3aa: CASNYGSYEQYF
CDR3nt: TGTGCCAGCAATTATGGGTCCTACGAGCAGTACTTC

d_gene: TRBD2
abundance: few
v_gene: TRBV4-3
j_gene: TRBJ2-1
len: 16
CDR3aa: CASSPSLAGSPSGQFF
CDR3nt: TGCGCCAGCAGCCCCTCATTAGCGGGGTCCCCGTCGGGGCAGTTCTTC

d_gene: .
abundance: .
v_gene: TRBV19
j_gene: TRBJ1-5
len: 15
CDR3aa: CASSISVGPNQPQHF
CDR3nt: TGTGCCAGTAGTATTTCGGTGGGCCCGAATCAGCCCCAGCATTTT

d_gene: TRBD1
abundance: .
v_gene: TRBV2
j_gene: TRBJ1-1
len: 14
CDR3aa: CASSEGRGSTEAFF
CDR3nt: TGTGCCAGCAGTGAAGGCAGGGGGAGCACTGAAGCTTTCTTT

d_gene: TRBD1
abundance: .
v_gene: TRBV19
j_gene: TRBJ1-1
len: 14
CDR3aa: CASARDRGRTEAFF
CDR3nt: TGTGCCAGTGCAAGGGACAGGGGAAGGACTGAAGCTTTCTTT

d_gene: TRBD2
abundance: .
v_gene: TRBV2
j_gene: TRBJ2-1
len: 15
CDR3aa: CASSRQLAGVNEQFF
CDR3nt: TGTGCCAGCAGTCGCCAACTAGCGGGGGTCAATGAGCAGTTCTTC

d_gene: .
abundance: once
v_gene: TRBV29-1
j_gene: TRBJ2-1
len: 11
CDR3aa: CSVQRYNEQFF
CDR3nt: TGCAGCGTACAGAGGTACAATGAGCAGTTCTTC

d_gene: .
abundance: .
v_gene: TRBV19
j_gene: TRBJ1-2
len: 12
CDR3aa: CASSMASGGYTF
CDR3nt: TGTGCCAGTAGTATGGCGTCGGGTGGCTACACCTTC

d_gene: TRBD1
abundance: .
v_gene: TRBV23-1
j_gene: TRBJ2-4
len: 19
CDR3aa: CASSLTIPPRGTTKNIQYF
CDR3nt: TGCGCCAGCAGTCTAACGATTCCCCCCAGGGGGACGACCAAAAACATTCAGTACTTC

d_gene: TRBD1
abundance: .
v_gene: TRBV29-1
j_gene: TRBJ2-6
len: 20
CDR3aa: CSVAGTETIPVSSGANVLTF
CDR3nt: TGCAGCGTCGCCGGGACAGAAACTATCCCAGTAAGCTCTGGGGCCAACGTCCTGACTTTC

d_gene: .
abundance: .
v_gene: TRBV4-1
j_gene: TRBJ1-3
len: 15
CDR3aa: CASSPGLMGGNTIYF
CDR3nt: TGTGCCAGCAGCCCCGGTCTCATGGGTGGAAACACCATATATTTT

d_gene: TRBD2
abundance: .
v_gene: TRBV11-3
j_gene: TRBJ2-5
len: 17
CDR3aa: CASSPSAGGHHQETQYF
CDR3nt: TGTGCCAGCAGCCCCTCTGCGGGGGGACATCACCAAGAGACCCAGTACTTC

d_gene: .
abundance: .
v_gene: TRBV6-5
j_gene: TRBJ2-6
len: 15
CDR3aa: CASSPENSGANVLTF
CDR3nt: TGTGCCAGCAGCCCCGAGAACTCTGGGGCCAACGTCCTGACTTTC

d_gene: .
abundance: .
v_gene: TRBV5-6
j_gene: TRBJ1-1
len: 14
CDR3aa: CASSRGAGDTEAFF
CDR3nt: TGTGCCAGCAGCCGCGGGGCGGGGGACACTGAAGCTTTCTTT

d_gene: .
abundance: .
v_gene: TRBV5-4
j_gene: TRBJ2-5
len: 14
CDR3aa: CASSLPGPQETQYF
CDR3nt: TGTGCCAGCAGCTTACCGGGACCCCAGGAGACCCAGTACTTC

d_gene: TRBD1
abundance: .
v_gene: TRBV5-1
j_gene: TRBJ1-3
len: 14
CDR3aa: CASSQGDSGNTIYF
CDR3nt: TGCGCCAGCAGCCAGGGGGACTCTGGAAACACCATATATTTT

d_gene: TRBD1
abundance: .
v_gene: TRBV7-3
j_gene: TRBJ2-3
len: 14
CDR3aa: CASSLKDREDTQYF
CDR3nt: TGTGCCAGCAGCTTAAAGGACAGGGAAGATACGCAGTATTTT

d_gene: .
abundance: .
v_gene: TRBV7-7
j_gene: TRBJ2-1
len: 16
CDR3aa: CASSARRTSSYDEQFF
CDR3nt: TGTGCCAGCAGCGCACGGAGGACGAGCTCCTACGATGAGCAGTTCTTC

d_gene: .
abundance: .
v_gene: TRBV7-9
j_gene: TRBJ2-7
len: 14
CDR3aa: CASSLATRGYEQYF
CDR3nt: TGTGCCAGCAGCTTAGCTACGAGGGGCTACGAGCAGTACTTC

d_gene: .
abundance: .
v_gene: TRBV23-1
j_gene: TRBJ2-2
len: 12
CDR3aa: CASSQESGELFF
CDR3nt: TGCGCCAGCAGTCAGGAATCCGGGGAGCTGTTTTTT

d_gene: .
abundance: .
v_gene: TRBV5-6
j_gene: TRBJ2-6
len: 17
CDR3aa: CASSLERAHSGANVLTF
CDR3nt: TGTGCCAGCAGCTTGGAACGGGCGCACTCTGGGGCCAACGTCCTGACTTTC

d_gene: TRBD2
abundance: few
v_gene: TRBV4-2
j_gene: TRBJ2-7
len: 19
CDR3aa: CASSQGTSGDTTIPYEQYF
CDR3nt: TGTGCCAGCAGCCAAGGGACTAGCGGAGATACCACCATACCCTACGAGCAGTACTTC

d_gene: .
abundance: once
v_gene: TRBV5-1
j_gene: TRBJ1-1
len: 13
CDR3aa: CASSLEGGTEAFF
CDR3nt: TGCGCCAGCAGCTTGGAAGGGGGGACTGAAGCTTTCTTT